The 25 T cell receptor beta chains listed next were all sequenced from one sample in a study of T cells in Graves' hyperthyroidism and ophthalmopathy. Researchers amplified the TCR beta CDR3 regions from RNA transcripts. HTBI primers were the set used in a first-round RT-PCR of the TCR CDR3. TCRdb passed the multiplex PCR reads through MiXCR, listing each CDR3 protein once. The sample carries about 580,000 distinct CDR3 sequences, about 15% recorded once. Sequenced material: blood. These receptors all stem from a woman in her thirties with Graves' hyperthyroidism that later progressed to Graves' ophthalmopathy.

CDR3 amino acids: CATSGGTGGAGEQYF. As DNA, the CDR3 is TGTGCCACCAGTGGTGGGACAGGGGGCGCGGGAGAGCAGTACTTC. The V and J genes are TRBV24-1 and TRBJ2-7; TRBD1 agrees at 12 bases. The CDR3 has 15 residues. Looked up from germline, CDR1 is KGHDR and CDR2 is SFDVKD. Trimming took 5 bases from V and 7 from J; bases not matched to a gene: 8.

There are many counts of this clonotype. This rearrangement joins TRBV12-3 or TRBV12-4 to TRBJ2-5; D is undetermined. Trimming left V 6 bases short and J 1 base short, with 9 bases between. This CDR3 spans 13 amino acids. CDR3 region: CASRRRVQETQYF. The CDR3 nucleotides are TGTGCCAGCAGAAGACGGGTCCAAGAGACCCAGTACTTC.

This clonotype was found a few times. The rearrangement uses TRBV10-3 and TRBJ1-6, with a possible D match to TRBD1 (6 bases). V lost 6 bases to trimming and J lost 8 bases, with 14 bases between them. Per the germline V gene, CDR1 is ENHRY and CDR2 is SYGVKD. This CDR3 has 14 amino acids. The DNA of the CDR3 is TGTGCCATCAGCGCCTCTAGGGGGGATTCACCCCTCCACTTT. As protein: CAISASRGDSPLHF.

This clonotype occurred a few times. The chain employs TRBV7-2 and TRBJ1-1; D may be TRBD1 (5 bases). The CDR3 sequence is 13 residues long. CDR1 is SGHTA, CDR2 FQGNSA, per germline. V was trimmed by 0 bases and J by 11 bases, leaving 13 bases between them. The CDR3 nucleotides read TGTGCCAGCAGCTTAGCCTATGAGGGGTACGCTTTCTTT. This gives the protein CASSLAYEGYAFF.

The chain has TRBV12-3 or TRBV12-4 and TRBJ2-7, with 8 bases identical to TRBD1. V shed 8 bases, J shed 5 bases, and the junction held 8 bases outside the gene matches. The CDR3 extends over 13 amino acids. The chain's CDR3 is CASGLQGGHEQYF. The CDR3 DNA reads TGTGCCAGCGGATTACAGGGGGGCCACGAGCAGTACTTC.

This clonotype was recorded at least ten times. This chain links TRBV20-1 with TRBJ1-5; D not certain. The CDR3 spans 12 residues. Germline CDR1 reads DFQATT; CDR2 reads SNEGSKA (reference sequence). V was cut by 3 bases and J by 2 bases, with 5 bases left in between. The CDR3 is CSARRGNQPQHF. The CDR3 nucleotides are TGCAGTGCTAGGAGGGGCAATCAGCCCCAGCATTTT.

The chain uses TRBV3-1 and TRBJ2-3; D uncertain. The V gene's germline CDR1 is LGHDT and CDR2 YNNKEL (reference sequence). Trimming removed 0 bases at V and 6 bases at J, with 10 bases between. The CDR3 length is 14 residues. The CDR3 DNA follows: TGTGCCAGCAGCCAAGATCTCCCTGCGGATACGCAGTATTTT. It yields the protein CASSQDLPADTQYF.

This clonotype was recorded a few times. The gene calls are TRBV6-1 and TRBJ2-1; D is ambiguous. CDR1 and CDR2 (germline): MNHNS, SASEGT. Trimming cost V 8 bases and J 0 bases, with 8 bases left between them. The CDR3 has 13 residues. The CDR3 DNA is TGTGCCAGCCGACCGGTCTCCTACAATGAGCAGTTCTTC. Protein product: CASRPVSYNEQFF.

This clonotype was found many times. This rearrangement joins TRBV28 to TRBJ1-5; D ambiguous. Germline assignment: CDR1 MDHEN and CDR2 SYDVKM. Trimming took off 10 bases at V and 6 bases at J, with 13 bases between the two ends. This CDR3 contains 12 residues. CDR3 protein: CATLVGSQPQHF. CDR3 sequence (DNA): TGTGCCACCCTGGTGGGGTCTCAGCCCCAGCATTTT. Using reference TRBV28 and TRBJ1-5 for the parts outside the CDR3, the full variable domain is DVKVTQSSRYLVKRTGEKVFLECVQDMDHENMFWYRQDPGLGLRLIYFSYDVKMKEKGDIPEGYSVSREKKERFSLILESASTNQTSMYLCATLVGSQPQHFGDGTRLSIL.

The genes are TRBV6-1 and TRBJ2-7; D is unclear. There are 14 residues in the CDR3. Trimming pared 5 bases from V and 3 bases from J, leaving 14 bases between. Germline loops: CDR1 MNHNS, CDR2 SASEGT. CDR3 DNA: TGTGCCAGCAGTTATTTAAGTAGACTCTACGAGCAGTACTTC. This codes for CASSYLSRLYEQYF.

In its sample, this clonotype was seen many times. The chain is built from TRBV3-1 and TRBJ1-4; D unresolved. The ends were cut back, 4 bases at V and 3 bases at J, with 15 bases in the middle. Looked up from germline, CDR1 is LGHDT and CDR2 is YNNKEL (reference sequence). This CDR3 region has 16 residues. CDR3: CASSPKGQVPNEKLFF. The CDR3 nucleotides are TGTGCCAGCAGCCCCAAAGGGCAGGTTCCTAATGAAAAACTGTTTTTT.

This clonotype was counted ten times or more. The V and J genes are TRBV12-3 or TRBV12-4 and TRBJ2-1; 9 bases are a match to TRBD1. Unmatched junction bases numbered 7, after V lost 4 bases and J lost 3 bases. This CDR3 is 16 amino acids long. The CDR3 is CASSSRPGQGYNEQFF. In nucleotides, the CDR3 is TGTGCCAGCAGTTCACGTCCGGGACAGGGCTACAATGAGCAGTTCTTC.

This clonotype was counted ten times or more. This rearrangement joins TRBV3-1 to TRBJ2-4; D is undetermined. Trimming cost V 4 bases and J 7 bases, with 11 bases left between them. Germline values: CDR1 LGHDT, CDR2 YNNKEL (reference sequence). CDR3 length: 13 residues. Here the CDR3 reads CASSPPATNIQYF. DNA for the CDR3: TGTGCCAGCAGCCCCCCGGCAACTAACATTCAGTACTTC.

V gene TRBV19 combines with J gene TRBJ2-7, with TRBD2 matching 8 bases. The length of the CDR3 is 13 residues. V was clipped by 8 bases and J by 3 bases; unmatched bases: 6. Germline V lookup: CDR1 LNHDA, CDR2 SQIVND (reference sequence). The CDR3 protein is CASGSSGNYEQYF. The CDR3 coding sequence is TGTGCCAGTGGGAGTAGCGGGAACTACGAGCAGTACTTC.

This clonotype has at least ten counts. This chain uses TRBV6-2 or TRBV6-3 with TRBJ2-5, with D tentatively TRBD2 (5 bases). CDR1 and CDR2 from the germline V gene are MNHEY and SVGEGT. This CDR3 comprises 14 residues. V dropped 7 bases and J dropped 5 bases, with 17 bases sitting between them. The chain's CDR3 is CASTSGSPAETQYF. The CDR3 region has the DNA TGTGCCAGCACTTCGGGATCCCCCGCGGAGACCCAGTACTTC.

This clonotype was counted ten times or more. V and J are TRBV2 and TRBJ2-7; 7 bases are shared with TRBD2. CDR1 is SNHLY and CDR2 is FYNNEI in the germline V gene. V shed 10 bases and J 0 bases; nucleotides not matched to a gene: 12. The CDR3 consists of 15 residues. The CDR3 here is CAILTSDLNSYEQYF. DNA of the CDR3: TGTGCCATCTTAACTAGCGACCTCAACTCCTACGAGCAGTACTTC. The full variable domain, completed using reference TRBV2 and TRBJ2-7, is EPEVTQTPSHQVTQMGQEVILRCVPISNHLYFYWYRQILGQKVEFLVSFYNNEISEKSEIFDDQFSVERPDGSNFTLKIRSTKLEDSAMYFCAILTSDLNSYEQYFGPGTRLTVT.

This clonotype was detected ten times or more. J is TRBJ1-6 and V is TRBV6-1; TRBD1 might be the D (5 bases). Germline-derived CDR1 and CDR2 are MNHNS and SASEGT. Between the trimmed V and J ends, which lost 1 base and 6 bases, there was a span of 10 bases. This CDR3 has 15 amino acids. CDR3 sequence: CASSEVGGSNSPLHF. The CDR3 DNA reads TGTGCCAGCAGTGAAGTCGGGGGTTCTAATTCACCCCTCCACTTT.

This chain's CDR3 is CASSDMGIEQYF. The CDR3 region has the DNA TGTGCCAGCAGCGACATGGGGATCGAGCAGTACTTC. The chain is built from TRBV7-9 and TRBJ2-7; D gene uncertain. In germline, CDR1 is SEHNR, CDR2 FQNEAQ (reference sequence). Trimming took 5 bases from V and 6 from J, leaving 11 bases between them. CDR3 length: 12 residues.

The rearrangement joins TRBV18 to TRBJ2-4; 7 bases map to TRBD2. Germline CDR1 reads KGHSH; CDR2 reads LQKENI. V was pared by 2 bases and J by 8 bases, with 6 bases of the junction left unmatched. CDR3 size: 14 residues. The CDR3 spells CASSPRQGGDIQYF. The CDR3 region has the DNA TGTGCCAGCTCACCAAGGCAGGGAGGGGACATTCAGTACTTC.

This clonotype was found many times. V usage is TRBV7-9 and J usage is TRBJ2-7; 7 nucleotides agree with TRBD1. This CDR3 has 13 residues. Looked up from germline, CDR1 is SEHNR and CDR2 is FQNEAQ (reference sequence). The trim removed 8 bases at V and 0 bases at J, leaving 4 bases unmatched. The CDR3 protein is CASEWDSSYEQYF. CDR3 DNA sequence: TGTGCCAGCGAATGGGACAGCTCCTACGAGCAGTACTTC.

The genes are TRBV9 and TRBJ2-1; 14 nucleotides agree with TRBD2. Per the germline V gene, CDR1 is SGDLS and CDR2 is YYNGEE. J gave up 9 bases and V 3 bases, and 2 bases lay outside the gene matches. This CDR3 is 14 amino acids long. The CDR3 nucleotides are TGTGCCAGCAGCGGTGGGACTAGCGGGAGTGAGCAGTTCTTC. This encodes CASSGGTSGSEQFF.

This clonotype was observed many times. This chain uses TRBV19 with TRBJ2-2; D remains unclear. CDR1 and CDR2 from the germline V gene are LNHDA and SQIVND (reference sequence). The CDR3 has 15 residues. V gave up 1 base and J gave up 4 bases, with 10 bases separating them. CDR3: CASSIGTPGTGELFF. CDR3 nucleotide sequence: TGTGCCAGTAGTATAGGTACACCGGGCACCGGGGAGCTGTTTTTT.

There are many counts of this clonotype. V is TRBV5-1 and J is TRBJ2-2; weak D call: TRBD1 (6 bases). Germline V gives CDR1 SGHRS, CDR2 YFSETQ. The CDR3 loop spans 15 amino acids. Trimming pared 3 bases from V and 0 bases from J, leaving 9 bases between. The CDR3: CASSSRQANTGELFF. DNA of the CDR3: TGCGCCAGCAGCTCGAGACAGGCGAACACCGGGGAGCTGTTTTTT. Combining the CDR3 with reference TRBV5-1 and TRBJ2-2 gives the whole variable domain KAGVTQTPRYLIKTRGQQVTLSCSPISGHRSVSWYQQTPGQGLQFLFEYFSETQRNKGNFPGRFSGRQFSNSRSEMNVSTLELGDSALYLCASSSRQANTGELFFGEGSRLTVL.

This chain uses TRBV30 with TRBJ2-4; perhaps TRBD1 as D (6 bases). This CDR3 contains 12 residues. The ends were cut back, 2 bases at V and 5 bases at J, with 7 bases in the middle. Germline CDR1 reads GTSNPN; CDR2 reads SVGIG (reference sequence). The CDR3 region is CAWSRTENIQYF. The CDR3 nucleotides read TGTGCCTGGAGTCGGACAGAAAACATTCAGTACTTC. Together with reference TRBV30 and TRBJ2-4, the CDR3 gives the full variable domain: SQTIHQWPATLVQPVGSPLSLECTVEGTSNPNLYWYRQAAGRGLQLLFYSVGIGQISSEVPQNLSASRPQDRQFILSSKKLLLSDSGFYLCAWSRTENIQYFGAGTRLSVL.

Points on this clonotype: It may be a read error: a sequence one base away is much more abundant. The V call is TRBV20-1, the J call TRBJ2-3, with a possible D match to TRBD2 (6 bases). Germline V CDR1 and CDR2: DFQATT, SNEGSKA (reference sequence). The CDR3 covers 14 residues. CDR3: CSARREWGTDTRYF. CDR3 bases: TGCAGTGCTAGACGGGAGTGGGGCACAGATACGCGGTATTTT.